The 2 T cell receptor beta chains below were found in one sample sequenced in a study of blood T cell repertoires in COVID-19. Repertoires were generated with immunoSEQ multiplex PCR, while TCRdb's copy carries only in-frame clones and drops some. Among roughly 440,000 clones listed, approximately 88% were seen once. What was sequenced was peripheral blood. The receptor set was obtained from a woman in her 50s with COVID-19, enrolled during active disease.

This chain connects TRBV7-2 to TRBJ2-7; D is perhaps TRBD2 (5 bases). The CDR3 contains 16 residues. Germline V gives CDR1 SGHTA, CDR2 FQGNSA. Deletions cut 1 base from V and 0 bases from J, with 13 bases between. This CDR3 is CASSLDLANTSYEQYF. The DNA for the CDR3 is TGTGCCAGCAGCTTAGATTTAGCGAACACCTCCTACGAGCAGTACTTC.

The chain joins TRBV23-1 to TRBJ2-7; weak D call: TRBD1 (6 bases). TRBV23-1 counts as an open reading frame of uncertain function. The CDR3 totals 16 residues. The V end lost 8 bases, the J end lost 3 bases, and 23 bases lay between the germline ends. The CDR3 spells CASLRKWTAPSYEQYF. The CDR3 region has the DNA TGCGCCAGCCTTAGAAAATGGACAGCGCCGAGCTACGAGCAGTACTTC.